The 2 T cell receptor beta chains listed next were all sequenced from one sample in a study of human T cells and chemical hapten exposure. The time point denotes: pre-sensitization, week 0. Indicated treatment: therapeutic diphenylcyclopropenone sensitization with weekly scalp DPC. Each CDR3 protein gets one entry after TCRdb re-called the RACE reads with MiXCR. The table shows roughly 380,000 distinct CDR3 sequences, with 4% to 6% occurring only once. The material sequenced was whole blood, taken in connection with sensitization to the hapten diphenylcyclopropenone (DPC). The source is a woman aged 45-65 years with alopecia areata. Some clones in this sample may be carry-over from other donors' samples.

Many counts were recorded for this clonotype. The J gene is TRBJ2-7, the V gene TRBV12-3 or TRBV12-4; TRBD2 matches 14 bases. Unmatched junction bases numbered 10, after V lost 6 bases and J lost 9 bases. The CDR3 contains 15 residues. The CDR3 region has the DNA TGTGCCAGCAGCCCCCTCCGACTAGCGGGAGGGCGGCAGTACTTC. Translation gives CASSPLRLAGGRQYF.

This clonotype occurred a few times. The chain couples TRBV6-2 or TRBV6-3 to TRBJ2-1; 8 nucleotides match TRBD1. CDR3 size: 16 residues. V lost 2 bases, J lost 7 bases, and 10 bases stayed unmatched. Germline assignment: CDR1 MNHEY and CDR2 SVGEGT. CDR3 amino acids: CASSYHRGTRGNEQFF. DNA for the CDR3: TGTGCCAGCAGTTACCACAGGGGGACCCGAGGAAATGAGCAGTTCTTC.